This is a list of T cell receptor beta chains from one sample in a study of regulatory T cells in long-lasting Graves disease. In TCRdb, the multiplex PCR reads were re-called with MiXCR into one record per CDR3 protein. This table holds roughly 500,000 distinct CDR3 sequences, roughly 21% found once. The material was peripheral blood mononuclear cells (PBMCs), obtained when the disease was refractory, from a patient treated with antithyroid drugs. These receptors were collected from a female donor with Graves disease. The CDR3 runs from the conserved cysteine through the conserved F or W. A D gene is named only where the DNA matches it firmly. Clone size, where shown, is once, few, many, or a class for clones that have expanded.

j_gene: TRBJ1-1
d_gene: -
abundance: few
v_gene: TRBV10-3
CDR3aa: CAISERAGGTEAFF
CDR3nt: TGTGCCATCAGTGAACGGGCGGGGGGGACTGAAGCTTTCTTT

j_gene: TRBJ2-7
d_gene: -
abundance: many
v_gene: TRBV12-3/TRBV12-4
CDR3aa: CASSPIGALYEQYF
CDR3nt: TGTGCCAGCAGCCCAATCGGAGCACTCTACGAGCAGTACTTC

j_gene: TRBJ2-2
d_gene: TRBD2
abundance: -
v_gene: TRBV4-2
CDR3aa: CASSQETSGSANTGELFF
CDR3nt: TGTGCCAGCAGCCAAGAAACTAGCGGGAGCGCTAACACCGGGGAGCTGTTTTTT

j_gene: TRBJ2-7
d_gene: TRBD1
abundance: many
v_gene: TRBV27
CDR3aa: CASSPRDSYYEQYF
CDR3nt: TGTGCCAGCTCCCCTAGGGACAGTTACTACGAGCAGTACTTC

j_gene: TRBJ2-7
d_gene: TRBD1
abundance: few
v_gene: TRBV9
CDR3aa: CASSVGTGFPYEQYF
CDR3nt: TGTGCCAGCAGCGTAGGGACAGGGTTTCCCTACGAGCAGTACTTC

j_gene: TRBJ1-1
d_gene: -
abundance: once
v_gene: TRBV5-1
CDR3aa: CASSPSGERGTEAFF
CDR3nt: TGCGCCAGCAGCCCCTCGGGGGAGCGGGGGACTGAAGCTTTCTTT

j_gene: TRBJ1-6
d_gene: TRBD1
abundance: few
v_gene: TRBV25-1
CDR3aa: CASSERLGTGDSPLHF
CDR3nt: TGTGCCAGCAGTGAAAGGCTTGGGACAGGAGATTCACCCCTCCACTTT

j_gene: TRBJ1-5
d_gene: TRBD1
abundance: many
v_gene: TRBV28
CDR3aa: CASSLFDRAEQPQHF
CDR3nt: TGTGCCAGCAGTTTATTTGACAGGGCTGAACAGCCCCAGCATTTT

j_gene: TRBJ1-5
d_gene: -
abundance: few
v_gene: TRBV6-1
CDR3aa: CASAQGPNQPQHF
CDR3nt: TGTGCCAGCGCCCAGGGGCCGAATCAGCCCCAGCATTTT

j_gene: TRBJ1-5
d_gene: -
abundance: few
v_gene: TRBV15
CDR3aa: CATSNRNQPQHF
CDR3nt: TGTGCCACCAGCAATCGTAATCAGCCCCAGCATTTT

j_gene: TRBJ2-3
d_gene: TRBD2
abundance: few
v_gene: TRBV11-2
CDR3aa: CASSFAGGGTDTQYF
CDR3nt: TGTGCCAGCAGCTTTGCGGGAGGGGGCACAGATACGCAGTATTTT

j_gene: TRBJ2-2
d_gene: TRBD2
abundance: -
v_gene: TRBV7-2
CDR3aa: CASSLTRGSTGELFF
CDR3nt: TGTGCCAGCAGCTTAACTCGCGGGAGCACCGGGGAGCTGTTTTTT

j_gene: TRBJ2-7
d_gene: -
abundance: -
v_gene: TRBV29-1
CDR3aa: CSVGTAYEQYF
CDR3nt: TGCAGCGTTGGGACAGCCTACGAGCAGTACTTC

j_gene: TRBJ1-1
d_gene: -
abundance: few
v_gene: TRBV30
CDR3aa: CAWNPREGAFDTEAFF
CDR3nt: TGTGCCTGGAACCCGAGAGAGGGAGCGTTTGACACTGAAGCTTTCTTT

j_gene: TRBJ2-7
d_gene: -
abundance: -
v_gene: TRBV27
CDR3aa: CASSPTTGPTYEQYF
CDR3nt: TGTGCCAGCAGTCCAACGACAGGCCCAACCTACGAGCAGTACTTC

j_gene: TRBJ1-2
d_gene: TRBD1
abundance: -
v_gene: TRBV5-1
CDR3aa: CASSLWQGAGGYTF
CDR3nt: TGCGCCAGCAGCTTGTGGCAGGGGGCGGGCGGCTACACCTTC

j_gene: TRBJ2-4
d_gene: -
abundance: few
v_gene: TRBV5-5
CDR3aa: CASSFVEGNIQYF
CDR3nt: TGTGCCAGCAGCTTTGTGGAAGGGAACATTCAGTACTTC

j_gene: TRBJ1-1
d_gene: TRBD1
abundance: many
v_gene: TRBV13
CDR3aa: CASSSTGTGGLNTEAFF
CDR3nt: TGTGCCAGCAGCTCTACCGGGACAGGGGGACTGAACACTGAAGCTTTCTTT

j_gene: TRBJ2-7
d_gene: -
abundance: many
v_gene: TRBV7-2
CDR3aa: CASSLTSWAYEQYF
CDR3nt: TGTGCCAGCAGCCTCACAAGTTGGGCCTACGAGCAGTACTTC

j_gene: TRBJ1-6
d_gene: TRBD1
abundance: -
v_gene: TRBV27
CDR3aa: CASSSLGQGNSPLHF
CDR3nt: TGTGCCAGCAGTTCCCTGGGACAGGGGAATTCACCCCTCCACTTT

j_gene: TRBJ2-7
d_gene: -
abundance: many
v_gene: TRBV6-1
CDR3aa: CASTLVYEQYF
CDR3nt: TGTGCCAGCACCCTTGTCTACGAGCAGTACTTC

j_gene: TRBJ2-1
d_gene: -
abundance: -
v_gene: TRBV12-3/TRBV12-4
CDR3aa: CASSLYQVYNEQFF
CDR3nt: TGTGCCAGCAGTTTATATCAAGTTTACAATGAGCAGTTCTTC

j_gene: TRBJ2-5
d_gene: -
abundance: many
v_gene: TRBV28
CDR3aa: CASIQQGYRETQYF
CDR3nt: TGTGCCAGCATCCAACAGGGTTATCGAGAGACCCAGTACTTC

j_gene: TRBJ1-5
d_gene: TRBD1
abundance: few
v_gene: TRBV7-8
CDR3aa: CASRPTPGQVYQPQHF
CDR3nt: TGTGCCAGCAGGCCTACCCCTGGACAGGTATATCAGCCCCAGCATTTT

j_gene: TRBJ2-1
d_gene: -
abundance: -
v_gene: TRBV6-1
CDR3aa: CASSHGSSSYNEQFF
CDR3nt: TGTGCCAGCAGCCACGGGAGTAGCTCCTACAATGAGCAGTTCTTC

j_gene: TRBJ2-7
d_gene: -
abundance: few
v_gene: TRBV5-1
CDR3aa: CASNTGQSYEQYF
CDR3nt: TGCGCCAGCAATACAGGGCAGTCCTACGAGCAGTACTTC

j_gene: TRBJ1-1
d_gene: TRBD1
abundance: many
v_gene: TRBV12-3/TRBV12-4
CDR3aa: CASSRRGRGAFF
CDR3nt: TGTGCCAGCAGTCGGAGGGGGCGCGGAGCTTTCTTT

j_gene: TRBJ1-2
d_gene: -
abundance: many
v_gene: TRBV6-1
CDR3aa: CASTSGGTGYGYTF
CDR3nt: TGTGCCAGCACCTCCGGAGGGACGGGGTATGGCTACACCTTC

j_gene: TRBJ2-7
d_gene: -
abundance: many
v_gene: TRBV6-1
CDR3aa: CASKGTSYEQYF
CDR3nt: TGTGCCAGCAAAGGTACCTCCTACGAGCAGTACTTC

j_gene: TRBJ2-7
d_gene: TRBD2
abundance: -
v_gene: TRBV20-1
CDR3aa: CSARDPGGESSYEQYF
CDR3nt: TGCAGTGCTAGAGACCCCGGGGGGGAGAGCTCCTACGAGCAGTACTTC

j_gene: TRBJ1-5
d_gene: -
abundance: few
v_gene: TRBV5-1
CDR3aa: CASSLDWEPQHF
CDR3nt: TGCGCCAGCAGCTTGGATTGGGAACCCCAGCATTTT

j_gene: TRBJ1-3
d_gene: TRBD1
abundance: -
v_gene: TRBV28
CDR3aa: CASSPTGGNGNTIYF
CDR3nt: TGTGCCAGCAGTCCCACAGGGGGCAATGGAAACACCATATATTTT

j_gene: TRBJ1-1
d_gene: -
abundance: -
v_gene: TRBV18
CDR3aa: CASSPPNTDGEAFF
CDR3nt: TGTGCCAGCTCACCACCGAATACGGACGGTGAAGCTTTCTTT

j_gene: TRBJ2-7
d_gene: -
abundance: many
v_gene: TRBV13
CDR3aa: CASSSTGFRPRQYF
CDR3nt: TGTGCCAGCAGCTCGACAGGATTTAGGCCTAGGCAGTACTTC

j_gene: TRBJ1-1
d_gene: -
abundance: -
v_gene: TRBV19
CDR3aa: CASSGGRFYTEAFF
CDR3nt: TGTGCCAGTAGTGGTGGCAGGTTTTACACTGAAGCTTTCTTT

j_gene: TRBJ2-2
d_gene: TRBD1
abundance: few
v_gene: TRBV20-1
CDR3aa: CSATRQGYVGELFF
CDR3nt: TGCAGTGCTACGAGACAGGGCTACGTCGGGGAGCTGTTTTTT

j_gene: TRBJ2-5
d_gene: TRBD1
abundance: many
v_gene: TRBV6-2/TRBV6-3
CDR3aa: CASSYSFLTGGIETQYF
CDR3nt: TGTGCCAGCAGTTACTCGTTTTTGACAGGGGGCATCGAGACCCAGTACTTC

j_gene: TRBJ2-2
d_gene: -
abundance: many
v_gene: TRBV28
CDR3aa: CASSLLGSSNTGELFF
CDR3nt: TGTGCCAGCAGTTTATTGGGCAGTTCGAACACCGGGGAGCTGTTTTTT

j_gene: TRBJ2-2
d_gene: -
abundance: -
v_gene: TRBV7-2
CDR3aa: CASSSQGGGGELFF
CDR3nt: TGTGCCAGCAGCTCACAGGGAGGTGGCGGGGAGCTGTTTTTT

j_gene: TRBJ2-7
d_gene: -
abundance: many
v_gene: TRBV7-9
CDR3aa: CASSSRTEAYEQYF
CDR3nt: TGTGCCAGCAGCTCTCGGACAGAAGCCTACGAGCAGTACTTC

j_gene: TRBJ2-7
d_gene: -
abundance: few
v_gene: TRBV27
CDR3aa: CASSFSGGEQYF
CDR3nt: TGTGCCAGCAGTTTTTCCGGGGGCGAGCAGTACTTC

j_gene: TRBJ2-5
d_gene: -
abundance: -
v_gene: TRBV5-4
CDR3aa: CASSLDYQQETQYF
CDR3nt: TGTGCCAGCAGCTTGGATTACCAACAAGAGACCCAGTACTTC

j_gene: TRBJ1-2
d_gene: -
abundance: many
v_gene: TRBV6-1
CDR3aa: CASRDVGEGYGYTF
CDR3nt: TGTGCCAGCAGAGACGTGGGGGAAGGGTATGGCTACACCTTC

j_gene: TRBJ2-7
d_gene: -
abundance: many
v_gene: TRBV2
CDR3aa: CASSSESYEQYF
CDR3nt: TGTGCCAGCAGTTCCGAAAGCTACGAGCAGTACTTC

j_gene: TRBJ1-6
d_gene: -
abundance: -
v_gene: TRBV28
CDR3aa: CASTDSTFSPLHF
CDR3nt: TGTGCCAGCACCGACTCAACATTCTCACCCCTCCACTTT

j_gene: TRBJ1-2
d_gene: -
abundance: many
v_gene: TRBV12-3/TRBV12-4
CDR3aa: CASSQSTGYGYTF
CDR3nt: TGTGCCAGCAGCCAAAGCACTGGGTATGGCTACACCTTC

j_gene: TRBJ1-6
d_gene: TRBD1
abundance: -
v_gene: TRBV3-1
CDR3aa: CASSPGTDSPLHF
CDR3nt: TGTGCCAGCAGCCCGGGGACAGACTCACCCCTCCACTTT

j_gene: TRBJ2-7
d_gene: -
abundance: many
v_gene: TRBV27
CDR3aa: CASSKLEGYEQYF
CDR3nt: TGTGCCAGCAGCAAACTAGAGGGGTACGAGCAGTACTTC

j_gene: TRBJ1-1
d_gene: -
abundance: many
v_gene: TRBV19
CDR3aa: CASSPHLRTEAFF
CDR3nt: TGTGCCAGTAGTCCCCACTTAAGGACTGAAGCTTTCTTT

j_gene: TRBJ2-1
d_gene: -
abundance: -
v_gene: TRBV2
CDR3aa: CATTRSLLYNNEQFF
CDR3nt: TGTGCCACCACTAGATCCCTGTTATACAACAATGAGCAGTTCTTC

j_gene: TRBJ1-1
d_gene: TRBD1
abundance: many
v_gene: TRBV7-8
CDR3aa: CASSLEGADTEAFF
CDR3nt: TGTGCCAGCAGCTTAGAGGGGGCGGACACTGAAGCTTTCTTT

j_gene: TRBJ2-7
d_gene: TRBD1
abundance: -
v_gene: TRBV19
CDR3aa: CASADREKYEQYF
CDR3nt: TGTGCCAGCGCGGACAGGGAAAAATACGAGCAGTACTTC

j_gene: TRBJ2-1
d_gene: -
abundance: -
v_gene: TRBV7-3
CDR3aa: CASSPGMHELNEQFF
CDR3nt: TGTGCCAGCAGCCCAGGGATGCACGAACTAAATGAGCAGTTCTTC

j_gene: TRBJ2-1
d_gene: -
abundance: few
v_gene: TRBV7-2
CDR3aa: CASSLDGSYNEQFF
CDR3nt: TGTGCCAGCAGCTTGGACGGTTCCTACAATGAGCAGTTCTTC